Presented here are 18 T cell receptor beta chains from one specimen sequenced in a study of cytomegalovirus exposure and HLA in healthy donors. PCR was performed using 60 Vbeta and 13 Jbeta primers. Profiled with immunoSEQ multiplex PCR; TCRdb holds only in-frame clones, not every one. The table records over 100,000 clones, 75% to 85% of them present only once. The sequencing input was PBMCs. The receptors here all came from a woman aged 18-29 years in good health and CMV-seropositive.

The gene calls are TRBV6-5 and TRBJ2-3; the match to TRBD2 covers 9 bases. V trimming: 5 bases; J trimming: 4 bases; junction bases outside the gene matches: 7. This CDR3 spans 15 amino acids. Germline V gene data show CDR1 as MNHEY and CDR2 as SVGAGI. The CDR3 nucleotides read TGTGCCAGCAGTAAGACTAGCGGATTTTCAGATACGCAGTATTTT. The encoded protein is CASSKTSGFSDTQYF.

The chain has TRBV18 and TRBJ2-1; 13 positions match TRBD2. Germline V CDR1 and CDR2: KGHSH, LQKENI. This CDR3 contains 17 residues. V gave up 0 bases and J gave up 5 bases; unmatched junction bases: 4. CDR3 residues: CASSPPGLAGANNEQFF. The CDR3 bases are TGTGCCAGCTCACCACCTGGACTAGCGGGGGCCAACAATGAGCAGTTCTTC.

The chain carries TRBV5-1 and TRBJ1-1; 8 bases line up with TRBD1. The germline gives CDR1 SGHRS, CDR2 YFSETQ. V was clipped by 3 bases and J by 6 bases; unmatched bases: 4. This CDR3 is 13 amino acids long. DNA of the CDR3: TGCGCCAGCAGCTCGGGACAGGCCCCTGAAGCTTTCTTT. The encoded protein is CASSSGQAPEAFF. Supplemented by reference TRBV5-1 and TRBJ1-1, the full variable domain reads KAGVTQTPRYLIKTRGQQVTLSCSPISGHRSVSWYQQTPGQGLQFLFEYFSETQRNKGNFPGRFSGRQFSNSRSEMNVSTLELGDSALYLCASSSGQAPEAFFGQGTRLTVV.

The J gene is TRBJ2-2, the V gene TRBV11-2; 9 bases line up with TRBD2. Looked up from germline, CDR1 is SGHAT and CDR2 is FQNNGV. V shed 5 bases and J 5 bases; nucleotides not matched to a gene: 6. The CDR3 sequence is 15 residues long. CDR3 in DNA: TGTGCCAGCAGCAGCAGGGGACTAGCAACCGGGGAGCTGTTTTTT. This sequence encodes CASSSRGLATGELFF. Full variable domain (missing parts from reference TRBV11-2 and TRBJ2-2): EAGVAQSPRYKIIEKRQSVAFWCNPISGHATLYWYQQILGQGPKLLIQFQNNGVVDDSQLPKDRFSAERLKGVDSTLKIQPAKLEDSAVYLCASSSRGLATGELFFGEGSRLTVL.

The rearrangement links TRBV19 to TRBJ2-1, with D perhaps TRBD2 (6 bases). The V gene lost 3 bases and the J gene lost 7 bases, with 22 bases spanning the gap. Germline CDR1 and CDR2: LNHDA and SQIVND (reference sequence). The CDR3 covers 17 residues. This chain's CDR3 is CASSIAGGGMVGNEQFF. The CDR3 DNA is TGTGCCAGTAGTATTGCCGGGGGTGGGATGGTGGGGAATGAGCAGTTCTTC.

The chain combines TRBV7-9 with TRBJ2-2, with D uncertain. The length of the CDR3 is 14 residues. Germline V gene data show CDR1 as SEHNR and CDR2 as FQNEAQ (reference sequence). Trimming shortened V by 5 bases and J by 5 bases, and 12 bases separated the two germline ends. The CDR3 is CASSEDPRTGELFF. For the CDR3, the DNA is TGTGCCAGCAGCGAAGACCCGAGGACCGGGGAGCTGTTTTTT.

The chain joins TRBV4-1 to TRBJ2-5; a weak D match, TRBD2 (6 bases). The germline V gene has CDR1 MGHRA and CDR2 YSYEKL. Deletions cut 4 bases from V and 2 bases from J, with 14 bases between. This CDR3 has 15 amino acids. CDR3 loop: CASSLGTGKQETQYF. CDR3 in DNA: TGCGCCAGCAGCCTAGGGACTGGAAAACAAGAGACCCAGTACTTC.

Only one count was recorded for this clone. This chain links TRBV29-1 with TRBJ2-5; 8 nucleotides match TRBD1. Losses at the gene ends were 6 bases for V and 5 bases for J; bases not matched to a gene: 8. Germline CDR1 is SQVTM and CDR2 is ANQGSEA. The CDR3 covers 13 residues. The CDR3 region has the DNA TGCAGCGTCCAACCAGGGGGCGGGGAGACCCAGTACTTC. Translating gives CSVQPGGGETQYF. The whole variable domain, remainder taken from reference TRBV29-1 and TRBJ2-5, is SAVISQKPSRDICQRGTSLTIQCQVDSQVTMMFWYRQQPGQSLTLIATANQGSEATYESGFVIDKFPISRPNLTFSTLTVSNMSPEDSSIYLCSVQPGGGETQYFGPGTRLLVL.

Only one count was recorded for this clone. CDR3 loop: CASSKGVGSADTQYF. As DNA, the CDR3 is TGTGCCAGCAGCAAAGGGGTAGGGTCGGCAGATACGCAGTATTTT. The J gene is TRBJ2-3, the V gene TRBV11-2, with D possibly matching TRBD1 (5 bases). The CDR3 sequence is 15 residues long. Germline CDR1 and CDR2: SGHAT and FQNNGV. Trimming cost V 5 bases and J 4 bases, with 16 bases left between them.

This chain links TRBV5-1 with TRBJ2-6; D unresolved. Germline V lookup: CDR1 SGHRS, CDR2 YFSETQ. Trimming stripped 6 bases from V and 0 bases from J, with 10 bases between. The CDR3 totals 15 residues. CDR3 loop: CASTDGDSGANVLTF. DNA for the CDR3: TGCGCCAGCACAGACGGAGACTCTGGGGCCAACGTCCTGACTTTC.

The chain employs TRBV5-6 and TRBJ1-3; D gene uncertain. This CDR3 is built from 11 residues. The V and J ends lost 5 bases and 3 bases respectively, with 3 bases between them. Germline V CDR1 and CDR2: SGHDT, YYEEEE. The CDR3 DNA sequence: TGTGCCAGCAGTAGTGGAAACACCATATATTTT. Translation gives CASSSGNTIYF.

The chain uses TRBV7-9 and TRBJ2-2, with D hard to call. The germline CDR1 and CDR2 sequences are SEHNR and FQNEAQ (reference sequence). This CDR3 spans 13 amino acids. With 7 bases removed from V and 3 bases from J, the gap between germline ends came to 9 bases. CDR3 sequence (DNA): TGTGCCAGCACCCCTATGGACACCGGGGAGCTGTTTTTT. It codes for CASTPMDTGELFF. The whole variable domain, filled in from reference TRBV7-9 and TRBJ2-2, reads DTGVSQNPRHKITKRGQNVTFRCDPISEHNRLYWYRQTLGQGPEFLTYFQNEAQLEKSRLLSDRFSAERPKGSFSTLEIQRTEQGDSAMYLCASTPMDTGELFFGEGSRLTVL.

The rearrangement links TRBV5-8 to TRBJ2-7; tentatively, D is TRBD2 (7 bases). Germline CDR1 reads SGHTS; CDR2 reads YDEGEE. Trimming removed 2 bases from V and 7 bases from J, with 13 bases in between. The CDR3 has 13 amino acids. The CDR3 sequence is CASSFRGAQEQYF. The DNA of the CDR3 is TGTGCCAGCAGCTTTCGGGGGGCGCAGGAGCAGTACTTC. Full variable domain (missing parts from reference TRBV5-8 and TRBJ2-7): EAGVTQSPTHLIKTRGQQATLRCSPISGHTSVYWYQQALGLGLQFLLWYDEGEERNRGNFPPRFSGRQFPNYSSELNVNALELEDSALYLCASSFRGAQEQYFGPGTRLTVT.

J is TRBJ1-6 and V is TRBV30; D not resolved. The germline CDR1 and CDR2 sequences are GTSNPN and SVGIG (reference sequence). The CDR3 consists of 17 residues. Trimming removed 0 bases from V and 7 bases from J, with 19 bases in between. DNA for the CDR3: TGTGCCTGGAGTGTACGGTCGGGCTCCCCGGGGAATTCACCCCTCCACTTT. Its translation is CAWSVRSGSPGNSPLHF.

The chain links TRBV5-6 to TRBJ1-6, with D perhaps TRBD1 (6 bases). Germline loops: CDR1 SGHDT, CDR2 YYEEEE. The CDR3 is 14 residues long. Trimming shortened V by 0 bases and J by 7 bases, and 8 bases separated the two germline ends. CDR3 amino acids: CASSLGDTNSPLHF. Written as DNA, the CDR3 is TGTGCCAGCAGCTTGGGGGACACAAATTCACCCCTCCACTTT.

The chain employs TRBV4-1 and TRBJ2-1; D is ambiguous. The germline V and J ends were trimmed by 10 bases and 0 bases, with 19 bases remaining between them. Germline V gene data show CDR1 as MGHRA and CDR2 as YSYEKL. This CDR3 region has 16 residues. CDR3 residues: CATKAGSHSSYNEQFF. The CDR3 nucleotides are TGCGCCACCAAAGCCGGCAGCCACAGCTCCTACAATGAGCAGTTCTTC.

The V and J genes are TRBV5-6 and TRBJ2-5; D ambiguous. Per the germline V gene, CDR1 is SGHDT and CDR2 is YYEEEE. The CDR3 loop spans 13 amino acids. Trimming took 1 base from V and 5 from J, leaving 9 bases between them. CDR3 nucleotide sequence: TGTGCCAGCAGCTTGCCTCGCGAGGAGACCCAGTACTTC. Translated: CASSLPREETQYF.

The chain carries TRBV7-2 and TRBJ1-4, with TRBD1 matching over 9 bases. Per the germline V gene, CDR1 is SGHTA and CDR2 is FQGNSA. V trimming: 5 bases; J trimming: 7 bases; junction bases outside the gene matches: 14. This CDR3 has 17 residues. The CDR3 reads CASSPVGTGFYGEKLFF. The CDR3 bases are TGTGCCAGCAGCCCAGTGGGGACAGGGTTTTATGGTGAAAAACTGTTTTTT. The full variable domain, its missing parts supplied by reference TRBV7-2 and TRBJ1-4, is GAGVSQSPSNKVTEKGKDVELRCDPISGHTALYWYRQSLGQGLEFLIYFQGNSAPDKSGLPSDRFSAERTGGSVSTLTIQRTQQEDSAVYLCASSPVGTGFYGEKLFFGSGTQLSVL.